The entry that follows covers one T cell receptor (beta chain) sequence. Generated by immunoSEQ multiplex PCR, the TCRdb table keeps only in-frame clones and is missing some. The repertoire holds some 2,100 clones, with roughly two thirds as singletons. From germline, CDR1 is LNHDA and CDR2 SQIVND (reference sequence). This CDR3 is 16 amino acids long. V was pared by 1 base and J by 5 bases, with 17 bases between. These data originate in a study of high-grade serous ovarian cancer treatment subgroups. Tumor samples were taken before definitive surgery or chemotherapy. The source is a human donor with high-grade serous ovarian cancer. Sequenced sample: tumor tissue. V gene TRBV19 combines with J gene TRBJ2-5; TRBD2 is a possible D gene (6 bases). In nucleotides, the CDR3 is TGTGCCAGTAGTATAGGAGTTGGGGGGAGCGGGGAGACCCAGTACTTC. Its translation is CASSIGVGGSGETQYF.